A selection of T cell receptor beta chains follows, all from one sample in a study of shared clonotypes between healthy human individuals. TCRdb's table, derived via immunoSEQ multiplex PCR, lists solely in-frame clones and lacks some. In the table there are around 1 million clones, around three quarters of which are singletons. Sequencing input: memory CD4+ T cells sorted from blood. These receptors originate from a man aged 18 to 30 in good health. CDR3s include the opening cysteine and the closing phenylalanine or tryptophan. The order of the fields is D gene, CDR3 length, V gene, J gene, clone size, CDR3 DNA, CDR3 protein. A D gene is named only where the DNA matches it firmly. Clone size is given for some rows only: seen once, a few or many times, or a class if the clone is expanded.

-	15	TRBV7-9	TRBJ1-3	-	TGTGCCAGCAGCTCCGACGGCTACTCTGGAAACACCATATATTTT	CASSSDGYSGNTIYF
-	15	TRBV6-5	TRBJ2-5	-	TGTGCCAGCAGCTACTACGGAGGGGGAAAAGAGACCCAGTACTTC	CASSYYGGGKETQYF
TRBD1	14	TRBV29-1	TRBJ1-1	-	TGCAGCGTTCTAAGGAGGGGGCGGGTCACTGAAGCTTTCTTT	CSVLRRGRVTEAFF
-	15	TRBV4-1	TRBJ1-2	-	TGCGCCAGCAGCCAAGATCCGGGTTCTAACTATGGCTACACCTTC	CASSQDPGSNYGYTF
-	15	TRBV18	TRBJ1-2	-	TGTGCCAGCTCACCACCGGTGCAGTTTGGCTATGGCTACACCTTC	CASSPPVQFGYGYTF
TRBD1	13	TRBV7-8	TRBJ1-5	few	TGTGCCAGCAGCTCACGACAGGGACAGCCCCAGCATTTT	CASSSRQGQPQHF
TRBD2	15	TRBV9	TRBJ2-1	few	TGTGCCAGCAGCGTAGTGCGGGAGGGTATCGGTGAGCAGTTCTTC	CASSVVREGIGEQFF
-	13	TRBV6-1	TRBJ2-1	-	TGTGCCAGGTCCCGGACAGCTTACAATGAGCAGTTCTTC	CARSRTAYNEQFF
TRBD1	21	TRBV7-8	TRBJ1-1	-	TGTGCCAGCAGCCTAGCCCCAAACTTAGACAGGGGATTTGATCAGAACACTGAAGCTTTCTTT	CASSLAPNLDRGFDQNTEAFF
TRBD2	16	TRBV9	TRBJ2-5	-	TGTGCCAGCAGCGGACGACTAGCGGGAATCCAAGAGACCCAGTACTTC	CASSGRLAGIQETQYF
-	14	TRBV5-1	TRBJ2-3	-	TGCGCCAGCAGCTTCAGCGGGAGCACAGATACGCAGTATTTT	CASSFSGSTDTQYF
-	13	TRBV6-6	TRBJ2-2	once	TGTGCCAGCAGTATAAAGCAAACCGGGGAGCTGTTTTTT	CASSIKQTGELFF